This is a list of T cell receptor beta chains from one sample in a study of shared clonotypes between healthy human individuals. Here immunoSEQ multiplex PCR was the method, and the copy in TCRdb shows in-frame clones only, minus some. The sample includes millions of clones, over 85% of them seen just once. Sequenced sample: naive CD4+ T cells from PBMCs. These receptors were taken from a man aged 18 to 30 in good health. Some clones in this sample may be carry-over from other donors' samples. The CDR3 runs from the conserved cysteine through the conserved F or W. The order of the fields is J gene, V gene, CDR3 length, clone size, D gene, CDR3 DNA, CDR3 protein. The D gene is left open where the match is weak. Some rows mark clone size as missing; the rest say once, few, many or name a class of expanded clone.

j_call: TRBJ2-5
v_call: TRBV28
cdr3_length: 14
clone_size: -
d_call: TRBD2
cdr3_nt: TGTGCCAGCAGCCCAGTAGCGGGGGAAGAGACCCAGTACTTC
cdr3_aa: CASSPVAGEETQYF

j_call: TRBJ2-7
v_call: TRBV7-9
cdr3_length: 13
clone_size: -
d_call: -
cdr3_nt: TGTGCCAGCAGCTCAGCGAACTCCTACGAGCAGTACTTC
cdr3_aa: CASSSANSYEQYF

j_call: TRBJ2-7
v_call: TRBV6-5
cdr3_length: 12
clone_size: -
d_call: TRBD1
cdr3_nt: TGTGCCAGCAGCCCGAAGGGGGCGGAGCAGTACTTC
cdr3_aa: CASSPKGAEQYF

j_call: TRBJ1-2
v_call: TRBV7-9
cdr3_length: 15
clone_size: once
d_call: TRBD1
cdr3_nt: TGTGCCAGCAGCCTAACAGGGGCACAGAACTATGGCTACACCTTC
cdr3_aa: CASSLTGAQNYGYTF

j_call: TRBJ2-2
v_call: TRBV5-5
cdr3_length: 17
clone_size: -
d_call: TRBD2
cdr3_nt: TGTGCCAGCAGCTCCCAGCCGCGGGAGTGGGTCCCCGGGGAGCTGTTTTTT
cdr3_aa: CASSSQPREWVPGELFF

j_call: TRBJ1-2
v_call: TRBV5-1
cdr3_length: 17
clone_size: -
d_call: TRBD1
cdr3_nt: TGCGCCAGCAGCTTGGCCTTTGTGGAACAGGGGGCCTCTGGCTACACCTTC
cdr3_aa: CASSLAFVEQGASGYTF

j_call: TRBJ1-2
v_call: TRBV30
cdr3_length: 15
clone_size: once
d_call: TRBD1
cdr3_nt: TGTGCCTGGAGTGTGGTCGTACAGGGGGCTGTTGGCTACACCTTC
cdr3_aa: CAWSVVVQGAVGYTF

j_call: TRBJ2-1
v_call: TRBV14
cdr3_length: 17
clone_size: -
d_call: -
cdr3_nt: TGTGCCAGCAGCCAAGGCCTGGGACCGTACACTCACAATGAGCAGTTCTTC
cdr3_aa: CASSQGLGPYTHNEQFF

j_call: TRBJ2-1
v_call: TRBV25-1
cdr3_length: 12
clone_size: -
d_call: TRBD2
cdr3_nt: TGTGCCAGCACGGGACTAGCAAGTGAGCAGTTCTTC
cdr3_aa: CASTGLASEQFF

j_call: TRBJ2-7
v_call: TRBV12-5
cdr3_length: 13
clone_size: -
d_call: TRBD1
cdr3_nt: TGTGCTAGTGACCGGGACAGCGCCTACGAGCAGTACTTC
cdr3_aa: CASDRDSAYEQYF

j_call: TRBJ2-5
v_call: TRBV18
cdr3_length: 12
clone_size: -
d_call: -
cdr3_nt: TGTGCCAGCTCACGGCAGGAAGAGACCCAGTACTTC
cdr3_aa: CASSRQEETQYF

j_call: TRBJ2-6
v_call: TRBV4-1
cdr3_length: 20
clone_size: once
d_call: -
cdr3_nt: TGCGCCAGCAGCCAAGTAAGGGCGCAGGGCCTCCCCCCTGGGGCCAACGTCCTGACTTTC
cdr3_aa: CASSQVRAQGLPPGANVLTF

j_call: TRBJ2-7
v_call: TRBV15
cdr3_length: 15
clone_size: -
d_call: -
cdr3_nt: TGTGCCACCAGCATGGCGAGGACCTTCTCCTACGAGCAGTACTTC
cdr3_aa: CATSMARTFSYEQYF

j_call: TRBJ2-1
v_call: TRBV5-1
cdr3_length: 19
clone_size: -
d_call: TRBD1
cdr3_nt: TGCGCCAGCAGCACCCTGGCGACTGGGACAGGCCTTTACTACAATGAGCAGTTCTTC
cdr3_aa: CASSTLATGTGLYYNEQFF

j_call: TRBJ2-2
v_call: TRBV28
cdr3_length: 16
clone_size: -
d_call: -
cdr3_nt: TGTGCCAGCAGTCTCGGGACTCTTACTAACACCGGGGAGCTGTTTTTT
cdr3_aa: CASSLGTLTNTGELFF

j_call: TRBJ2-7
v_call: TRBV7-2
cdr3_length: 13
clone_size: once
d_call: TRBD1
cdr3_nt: TGTGCCAGCAGCTTGGGACAGGGCGGCGAGCAGTACTTC
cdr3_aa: CASSLGQGGEQYF

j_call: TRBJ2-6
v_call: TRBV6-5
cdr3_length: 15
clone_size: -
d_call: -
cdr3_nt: TGTGCCAGCAGATCTGGCAGCACTGGGGCCAACGTCCTGACTTTC
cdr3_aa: CASRSGSTGANVLTF

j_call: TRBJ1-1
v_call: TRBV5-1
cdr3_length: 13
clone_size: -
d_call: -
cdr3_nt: TGCGCCTCTAAGGGGGTGGTGAACACTGAAGCTTTCTTT
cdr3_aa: CASKGVVNTEAFF

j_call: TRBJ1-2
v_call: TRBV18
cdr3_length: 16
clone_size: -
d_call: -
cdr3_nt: TGTGCCAGCTCACCAGTGACTGACCCCTTTGGGGAGGGCTACACCTTC
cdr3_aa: CASSPVTDPFGEGYTF

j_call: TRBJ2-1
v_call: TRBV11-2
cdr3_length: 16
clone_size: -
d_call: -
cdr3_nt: TGTGCCAGCAGCTCCCCCGGCAGGGTCCTCTACAATGAGCAGTTCTTC
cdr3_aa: CASSSPGRVLYNEQFF

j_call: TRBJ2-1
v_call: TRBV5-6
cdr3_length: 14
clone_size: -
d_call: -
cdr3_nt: TGTGCCAGCAGCTTATACTCGGATTACAATGAGCAGTTCTTC
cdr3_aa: CASSLYSDYNEQFF

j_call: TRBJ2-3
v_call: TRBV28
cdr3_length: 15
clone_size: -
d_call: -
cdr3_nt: TGTGCCAGCAGATCCGGGGTAGCGGTCACAGATACGCAGTATTTT
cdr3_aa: CASRSGVAVTDTQYF

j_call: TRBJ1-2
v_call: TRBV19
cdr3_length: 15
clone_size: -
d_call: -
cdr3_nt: TGTGCCAGTAGTAATCCCACCGGGGGGAACTATGGCTACACCTTC
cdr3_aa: CASSNPTGGNYGYTF

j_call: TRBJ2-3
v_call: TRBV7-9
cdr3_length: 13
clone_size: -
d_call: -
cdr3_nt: TGTGCCAGCAGCTTTTCGGGTGCAGATACGCAGTATTTT
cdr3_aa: CASSFSGADTQYF

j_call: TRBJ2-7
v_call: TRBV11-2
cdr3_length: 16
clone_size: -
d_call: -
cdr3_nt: TGTGCCAGCAGCGAGAAGGGGGGCAGGGGATATGGCGAGCAGTACTTC
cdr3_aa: CASSEKGGRGYGEQYF

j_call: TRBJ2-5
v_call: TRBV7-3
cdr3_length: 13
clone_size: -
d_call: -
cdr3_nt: TGTGCCAGCAGCTTAACCAGCGAAGAGACCCAGTACTTC
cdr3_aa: CASSLTSEETQYF

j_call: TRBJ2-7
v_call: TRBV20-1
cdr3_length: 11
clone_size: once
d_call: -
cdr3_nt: TGCAGTTTCGCTAGTCCCTACGAGCAGTACTTC
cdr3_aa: CSFASPYEQYF

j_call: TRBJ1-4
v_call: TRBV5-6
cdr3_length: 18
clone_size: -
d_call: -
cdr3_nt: TGTGCCAGCAGCTACCGGACAGTTTGGGGCGACTCTAATGAAAAACTGTTTTTT
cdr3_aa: CASSYRTVWGDSNEKLFF

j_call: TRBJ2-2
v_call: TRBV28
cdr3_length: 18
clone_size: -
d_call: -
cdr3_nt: TGTGCCAGCAGTTTAGGGGGACGCCTGGGACTCTACACCGGGGAGCTGTTTTTT
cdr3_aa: CASSLGGRLGLYTGELFF

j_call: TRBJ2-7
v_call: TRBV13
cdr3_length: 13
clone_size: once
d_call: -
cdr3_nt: TGTGCCAGCAGCCTACGACTGATATACGAGCAGTACTTC
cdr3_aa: CASSLRLIYEQYF

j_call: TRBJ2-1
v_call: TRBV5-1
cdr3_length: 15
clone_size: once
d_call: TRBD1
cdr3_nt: TGCGCCAGCAGCTCACAGGGGGCGGACTACAATGAGCAGTTCTTC
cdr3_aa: CASSSQGADYNEQFF

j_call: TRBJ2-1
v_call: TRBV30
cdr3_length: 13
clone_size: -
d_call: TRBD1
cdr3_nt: TGTGCCTGCCTACGGACAGGTTCGAGGGAGCAGTTCTTC
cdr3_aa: CACLRTGSREQFF

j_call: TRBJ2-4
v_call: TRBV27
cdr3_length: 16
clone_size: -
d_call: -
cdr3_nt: TGTGCCAGCAGTTTTAACCAGGGGAAGGCCAAAAACATTCAGTACTTC
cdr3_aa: CASSFNQGKAKNIQYF

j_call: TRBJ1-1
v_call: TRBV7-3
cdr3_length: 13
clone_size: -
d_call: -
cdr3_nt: TGTGCCAGCAGCTTAACAGGGGACACTGAAGCTTTCTTT
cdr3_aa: CASSLTGDTEAFF

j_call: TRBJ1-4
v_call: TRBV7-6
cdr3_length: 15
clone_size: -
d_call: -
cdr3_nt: TGTGCCAGCAGCTCACCGGCCTCTCTTGGGGAAAAACTGTTTTTT
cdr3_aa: CASSSPASLGEKLFF

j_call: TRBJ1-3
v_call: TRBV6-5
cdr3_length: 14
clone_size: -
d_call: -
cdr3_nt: TGTGCCAGCAGTTACGGGGGTCAGGGAAACACCATATATTTT
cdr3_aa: CASSYGGQGNTIYF

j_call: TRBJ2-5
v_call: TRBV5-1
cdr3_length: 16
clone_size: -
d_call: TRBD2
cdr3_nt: TGCGCCAGCAGCTGGGGACTAGCGGACCTTACGGAGACCCAGTACTTC
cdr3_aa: CASSWGLADLTETQYF

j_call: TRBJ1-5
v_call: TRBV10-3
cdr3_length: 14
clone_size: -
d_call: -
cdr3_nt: TGTGCCACCGGGGCCTGGGAGGGCAATCAGCCCCAGCATTTT
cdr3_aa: CATGAWEGNQPQHF

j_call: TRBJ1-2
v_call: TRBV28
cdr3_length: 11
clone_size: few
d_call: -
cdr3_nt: TGTGCCAGCAGTCGAAACTATGGCTACACCTTC
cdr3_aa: CASSRNYGYTF

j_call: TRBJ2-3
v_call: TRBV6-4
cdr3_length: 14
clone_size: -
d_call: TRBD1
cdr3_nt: TGTGCCAGCAAATCTACAGGGGGCACAGATACGCAGTATTTT
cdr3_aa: CASKSTGGTDTQYF

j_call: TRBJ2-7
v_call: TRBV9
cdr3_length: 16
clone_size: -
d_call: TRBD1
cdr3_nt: TGTGCCAGCAGCTCCCTGGGACAGGGGGCCCCCTACGAGCAGTACTTC
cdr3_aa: CASSSLGQGAPYEQYF

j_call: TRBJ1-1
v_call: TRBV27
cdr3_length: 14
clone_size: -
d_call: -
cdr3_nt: TGTGCCAGCAGGAGAAACAGGCTGAACACTGAAGCTTTCTTT
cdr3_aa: CASRRNRLNTEAFF

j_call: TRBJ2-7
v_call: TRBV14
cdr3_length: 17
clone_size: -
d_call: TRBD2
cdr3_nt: TGTGCCATCCTAGCGACTAGCGGTTACCCCCTAGGCTACGAGCAGTACTTC
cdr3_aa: CAILATSGYPLGYEQYF

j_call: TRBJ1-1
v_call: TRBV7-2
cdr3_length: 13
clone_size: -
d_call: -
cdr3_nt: TGTGCCAGCAGATTACAGGAGAACACTGAAGCTTTCTTT
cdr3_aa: CASRLQENTEAFF

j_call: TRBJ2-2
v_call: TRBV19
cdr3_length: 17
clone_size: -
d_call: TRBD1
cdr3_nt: TGTGCCAGTAGTATCGGGATACAGGGGGCGCGAACCGGGGAGCTGTTTTTT
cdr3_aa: CASSIGIQGARTGELFF

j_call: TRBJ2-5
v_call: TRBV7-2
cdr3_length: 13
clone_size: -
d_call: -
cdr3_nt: TGTGCCAGCAGCTTACATTACGGCGAGACCCAGTACTTC
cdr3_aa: CASSLHYGETQYF

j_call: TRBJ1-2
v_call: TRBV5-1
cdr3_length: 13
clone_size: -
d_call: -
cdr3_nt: TGCGCCAGCCGGCTGGAAGACCCGGCCGGCTACACCTTC
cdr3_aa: CASRLEDPAGYTF

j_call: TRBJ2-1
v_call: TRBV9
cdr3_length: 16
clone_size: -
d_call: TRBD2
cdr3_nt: TGTGCCAGCAGCGTAGCTGAGCGGGAGGGGCTGTCTATTCAGTTCTTC
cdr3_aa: CASSVAEREGLSIQFF

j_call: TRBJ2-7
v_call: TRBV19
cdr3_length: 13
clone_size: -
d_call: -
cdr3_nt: TGTGCCAGTAGCATGGGGCAGGACTACGAGCAGTACTTC
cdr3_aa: CASSMGQDYEQYF

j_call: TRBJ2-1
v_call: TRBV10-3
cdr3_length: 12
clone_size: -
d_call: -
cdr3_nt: TGTGCCATCAGTGAGTTCACCGATGAGCAGTTCTTC
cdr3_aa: CAISEFTDEQFF

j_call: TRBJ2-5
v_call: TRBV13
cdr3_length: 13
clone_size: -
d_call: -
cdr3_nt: TGTGCCAGCAGCTTACTCCACCAGGGGACCCAGTACTTC
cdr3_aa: CASSLLHQGTQYF

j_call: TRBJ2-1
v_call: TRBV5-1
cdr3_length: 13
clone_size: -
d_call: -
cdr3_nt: TGCGCCAGCAGCCGGGACAACAACCCTAAGCAGTTCTTC
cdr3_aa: CASSRDNNPKQFF

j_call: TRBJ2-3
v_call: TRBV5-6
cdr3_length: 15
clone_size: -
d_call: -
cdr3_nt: TGTGCCAGCAGCTTCGGCAGGACCCGCACAGATACGCAGTATTTT
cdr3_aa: CASSFGRTRTDTQYF

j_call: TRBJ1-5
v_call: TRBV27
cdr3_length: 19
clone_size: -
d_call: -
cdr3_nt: TGTGCCAGCAGTCGAACTGCCAACCGCCCCGGGACATCCGATCAGCCCCAGCATTTT
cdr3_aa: CASSRTANRPGTSDQPQHF

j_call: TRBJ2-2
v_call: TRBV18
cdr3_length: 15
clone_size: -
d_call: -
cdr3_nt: TGTGCCAGCTCACCTTATAGGACGGACACCGGGGAGCTGTTTTTT
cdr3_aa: CASSPYRTDTGELFF

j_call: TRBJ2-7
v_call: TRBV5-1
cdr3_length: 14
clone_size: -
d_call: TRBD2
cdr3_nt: TGCGCCAGCAGCTTGACTAGCGGGAGTCTTGAGCAGTACTTC
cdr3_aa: CASSLTSGSLEQYF

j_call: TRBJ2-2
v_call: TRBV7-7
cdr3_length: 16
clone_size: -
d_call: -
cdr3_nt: TGTGCCAGCAGCTTAGGGGTCATACCGAGCACCGGGGAGCTGTTTTTT
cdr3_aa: CASSLGVIPSTGELFF